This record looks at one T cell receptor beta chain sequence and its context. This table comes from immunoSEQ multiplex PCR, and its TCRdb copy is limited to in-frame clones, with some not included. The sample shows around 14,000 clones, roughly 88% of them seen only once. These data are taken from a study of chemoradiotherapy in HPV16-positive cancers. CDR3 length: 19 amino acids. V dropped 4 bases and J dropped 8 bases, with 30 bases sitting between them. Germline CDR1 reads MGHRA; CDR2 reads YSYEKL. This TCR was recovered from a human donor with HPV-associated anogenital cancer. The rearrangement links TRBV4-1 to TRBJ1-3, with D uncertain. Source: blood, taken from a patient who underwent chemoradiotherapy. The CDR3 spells CASSPLGVAGGSREDTIYF. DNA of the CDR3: TGCGCCAGCAGCCCCCTGGGTGTTGCAGGAGGCTCCCGGGAGGACACCATATATTTT.